This T cell receptor (beta chain) was sequenced for a study of shared clonotypes between healthy human individuals. Study-wide background: Per-donor plates numbered three CD4 naive, three CD4 memory, two CD8 naive and one CD8 memory.

Study-level findings and limits: Naive CD4 clonotypes were shared across a handful of donors at 5% to 6%. Read depth was anticipated to influence clonotype sharing among donors.

The CDR3 has 15 residues. Germline V gene data show CDR1 as ENHRY and CDR2 as SYGVKD. Trimming cost V 2 bases and J 0 bases, with 10 bases left between them. In its sample, this clone was seen once. Its antigen is unknown. Profiled with immunoSEQ multiplex PCR; TCRdb holds only in-frame clones, not every one. Among approximately 2.5 million clones listed, over 85% were seen once. The material sequenced was naive CD4+ T cells from PBMCs. Subset given: CD45RA+ positively selected. V gene TRBV10-3 combines with J gene TRBJ1-1; perhaps TRBD1 as D (5 bases). This TCR was sampled from a man aged 18 to 29 in good health. Some clones in this sample may be carry-over from other donors' samples. CDR3 loop: CAISEGGGLNTEAFF. DNA for the CDR3: TGTGCCATCAGTGAGGGGGGGGGATTGAACACTGAAGCTTTCTTT.